A single sample is the source of the 25 T cell receptor beta chains below, sequenced in a study of early T cells in non-severe SARS-CoV-2 infection. TCRdb itself ran the 5' RACE reads through MiXCR, one entry per CDR3 protein. The sample includes 69,000 or so distinct CDR3 sequences, approximately 4.5% of them seen just once. The material was whole blood, obtained at baseline. The receptors originated from an adult who was a healthcare worker with PCR-confirmed SARS-CoV-2 infection or an uninfected control (not recorded which). The donor label of this sample is uncertain.

This clonotype was detected many times. The CDR3 sequence: CASSYAGEQYF. The CDR3, as DNA: TGTGCCAGCAGTTACGCGGGAGAGCAGTACTTC. The V gene is TRBV6-2 or TRBV6-3, the J gene TRBJ2-7, with D perhaps TRBD2 (6 bases). There are 11 residues in the CDR3. The V gene lost 2 bases and the J gene lost 7 bases, with 6 bases spanning the gap. Germline V gene sequence: CDR1 MNHEY, CDR2 SVGEGT.

The V call is TRBV13, the J call TRBJ2-7, with 8 positions matching TRBD1. With V trimmed by 8 bases and J by 2 bases, 11 bases remained unmatched. The germline V gene encodes CDR1 PRHDT and CDR2 FYEKMQ (reference sequence). The CDR3 spans 15 residues. DNA of the CDR3: TGTGCCAGCGCCCCTTGGGGACAGGCGACCTACGAGCAGTACTTC. Protein product: CASAPWGQATYEQYF.

Only a few counts were recorded for this clonotype. The chain links TRBV2 to TRBJ2-1; 7 nucleotides match TRBD2. The trim removed 3 bases at V and 2 bases at J, leaving 4 bases unmatched. Per germline, CDR1 SNHLY and CDR2 FYNNEI. The CDR3 has 15 residues. The CDR3 is CASSDTSGAYNEQFF. DNA for the CDR3: TGTGCCAGCAGTGACACCAGCGGGGCCTACAATGAGCAGTTCTTC.

This rearrangement joins TRBV5-1 to TRBJ2-3; TRBD1 matches at 8 bases. Germline V gene lookup returns CDR1 SGHRS and CDR2 YFSETQ. The CDR3 has 15 residues. The ends lost 3 bases at V and 4 bases at J; junction bases unmatched: 7. CDR3 amino acids: CASSSSGQGADTQYF. The CDR3 nucleotides are TGCGCCAGCAGCTCGTCCGGACAGGGTGCAGATACGCAGTATTTT.

This clonotype was found many times. This chain joins TRBV4-3 and TRBJ2-7; D is possibly TRBD2 (5 bases). The CDR3 loop spans 15 amino acids. Germline CDR1 LGHNA, CDR2 YSLEER. Trimming left V 1 base short and J 2 bases short, with 12 bases between. The CDR3 nucleotides read TGCGCCAGCAGCCAAGCGGACTTCCGGGCCTACGAGCAGTACTTC. It translates to CASSQADFRAYEQYF.

The chain carries TRBV10-3 and TRBJ1-2, with D perhaps matching TRBD1 (6 bases). The CDR3 has 12 amino acids. CDR1 is ENHRY, CDR2 SYGVKD, per germline. V lost 4 bases to trimming and J lost 5 bases, with 8 bases between them. CDR3 sequence: CAISVGGYGYTF. As DNA, the CDR3 is TGTGCCATCAGTGTAGGGGGATATGGCTACACCTTC.

This clonotype was counted only a few times. The rearrangement uses TRBV7-8 and TRBJ1-4; D remains unclear. Deletions cut 2 bases from V and 5 bases from J, with 12 bases between. The CDR3 is made up of 15 amino acids. Germline V gives CDR1 SGHVS, CDR2 FQNEAQ. The CDR3 sequence: CASSLRRDENEKLFF. CDR3 nucleotide sequence: TGTGCCAGCAGCTTAAGGAGGGATGAGAATGAAAAACTGTTTTTT.

This clonotype was seen at least ten times. CDR3 loop: CASSAHTGGATEAFF. As DNA, the CDR3 is TGTGCCAGCAGCGCCCATACAGGGGGGGCCACTGAAGCTTTCTTT. The genes are TRBV9 and TRBJ1-1, with 8 bases that match TRBD1. Trimming took 3 bases from V and 4 from J; bases not matched to a gene: 8. This CDR3 comprises 15 residues. Germline V CDR1 and CDR2: SGDLS, YYNGEE.

This clonotype has a handful of counts. The genes are TRBV6-5 and TRBJ1-3, with unresolved D. The CDR3 contains 16 residues. V was trimmed by 0 bases and J by 2 bases, leaving 11 bases between them. The V gene's germline CDR1 is MNHEY and CDR2 SVGAGI. CDR3 bases: TGTGCCAGCAGTTACTCGGGAGGGTTTGCTGGAAACACCATATATTTT. Amino acid sequence: CASSYSGGFAGNTIYF.

This clonotype appeared a few times. The chain has TRBV28 and TRBJ1-2; D uncertain. Trimming removed 5 bases from V and 5 bases from J, with 15 bases in between. This CDR3 is 14 amino acids long. Germline V lookup: CDR1 MDHEN, CDR2 SYDVKM. This CDR3 reads CASSTPGQLYGYTF. The CDR3 DNA reads as TGTGCCAGCAGTACCCCCGGGCAGTTATATGGCTACACCTTC.

This clonotype was counted only a few times. The chain joins TRBV10-2 to TRBJ1-1, with a weak D call TRBD1 (6 bases). CDR1 and CDR2 (germline): WSHSY, SAAADI. The CDR3 length is 16 residues. V dropped 7 bases and J dropped 0 bases, with 18 bases sitting between them. CDR3 bases: TGCGCCAGCAAAAAACAGGGCCTATACATGAACACTGAAGCTTTCTTT. Translation gives CASKKQGLYMNTEAFF.

This clonotype was seen repeatedly, ten times or more. The rearrangement uses TRBV5-1 and TRBJ2-1, with TRBD2 matching over 13 bases. V was clipped by 0 bases and J by 9 bases; unmatched bases: 6. Germline CDR1 reads SGHRS; CDR2 reads YFSETQ. The CDR3 has 16 amino acids. CDR3 region: CASSLGLAGGVSEQFF. CDR3 DNA: TGCGCCAGCAGCTTGGGACTAGCGGGGGGAGTTAGTGAGCAGTTCTTC.

This clonotype was observed a few times. The chain joins TRBV5-1 to TRBJ2-5; 9 bases agree with TRBD1. Germline CDR1 and CDR2: SGHRS and YFSETQ. CDR3 length equals 14 residues. Trimming removed 3 bases from V and 4 bases from J; junction bases left unmatched: 4. In nucleotides, the CDR3 is TGCGCCAGCAGCTGGACAGGGGTGAGAGAGACCCAGTACTTC. Translated: CASSWTGVRETQYF.

This clonotype has at least ten counts. This chain links TRBV6-5 with TRBJ1-6; D is ambiguous. The V gene's germline CDR1 is MNHEY and CDR2 SVGAGI. The CDR3 covers 16 residues. Deletions cut 2 bases from V and 0 bases from J, with 8 bases between. The CDR3 DNA reads TGTGCCAGCAGTTACGACCAGGACTCCTATAATTCACCCCTCCACTTT. Protein: CASSYDQDSYNSPLHF.

Concerning this clonotype: This may stem from a read error, because a much larger clone lies one nucleotide away. The chain links TRBV20-1 to TRBJ2-7; the D gene is possibly TRBD1 (5 bases). Trimming stripped 1 base from V and 6 bases from J, with 16 bases between. The CDR3 covers 14 residues. Germline CDR1 is DFQATT and CDR2 is SNEGSKA (reference sequence). This CDR3 is CSARAPTGGCEQYF. The CDR3 nucleotides are TGCAGTGCTAGAGCCCCCACAGGCGGCTGCGAGCAGTACTTC.

This clonotype was observed many times. V usage is TRBV11-2 and J usage is TRBJ1-4, with D maybe TRBD1 (6 bases). Trimming pared 8 bases from V and 5 bases from J, leaving 12 bases between. The CDR3 has 13 amino acids. The germline V gene encodes CDR1 SGHAT and CDR2 FQNNGV. DNA of the CDR3: TGTGCCAGCCGGACAGATTCGAATGAAAAACTGTTTTTT. This codes for CASRTDSNEKLFF.

The chain couples TRBV15 to TRBJ2-3, with 9 bases that match TRBD2. Germline CDR1 and CDR2: LNHNV and YYDKDF (reference sequence). The CDR3 extends over 16 amino acids. The trim removed 0 bases at V and 5 bases at J, leaving 6 bases unmatched. The DNA for the CDR3 is TGTGCCACCAGCAGAGATACAGGAGCGGGGGGAGATACGCAGTATTTT. It codes for CATSRDTGAGGDTQYF.

There are many counts of this clonotype. This rearrangement joins TRBV12-3 or TRBV12-4 to TRBJ2-2; 8 bases map to TRBD1. V lost 7 bases and J lost 8; bases outside the gene matches: 18. There are 17 residues in the CDR3. CDR3 sequence (DNA): TGTGCCAGCATTCCCCAGGACGGACAGGGTATCGGAGGGGAGCTGTTTTTT. This codes for CASIPQDGQGIGGELFF.

This chain links TRBV14 with TRBJ2-2, with D maybe TRBD2 (6 bases). Germline V lookup: CDR1 SGHDN, CDR2 FVKESK. The length of the CDR3 is 16 residues. V was shortened by 4 bases and J by 2 bases, with 14 bases between the two germline ends. The CDR3 DNA reads TGTGCCAGCAGCCGCGCAAGCGGGCTCAACACCGGGGAGCTGTTTTTT. It codes for CASSRASGLNTGELFF.

This clonotype was observed a handful of times. This chain connects TRBV11-2 to TRBJ2-3; the match to TRBD2 covers 10 bases. Germline CDR1 SGHAT, CDR2 FQNNGV. The length of the CDR3 is 18 residues. Germline trimming cut 3 bases from V and 4 bases from J; bases unmatched to any gene: 13. The chain's CDR3 is CASSFPSGGRIWSDTQYF. The CDR3 DNA follows: TGTGCCAGCAGCTTCCCTAGCGGGGGACGGATTTGGTCAGATACGCAGTATTTT.

This clonotype was seen a handful of times. The rearrangement links TRBV30 to TRBJ2-5, with D perhaps matching TRBD2 (7 bases). The germline V gene encodes CDR1 GTSNPN and CDR2 SVGIG (reference sequence). The CDR3 runs to 13 residues. The ends were cut back, 5 bases at V and 2 bases at J, with 12 bases in the middle. The CDR3 loop is CAWQGTTQETQYF. The CDR3 DNA reads as TGTGCCTGGCAGGGGACTACACAAGAGACCCAGTACTTC.

This clonotype occurred many times. This chain connects TRBV29-1 to TRBJ1-1, with no clear D. Germline V gives CDR1 SQVTM, CDR2 ANQGSEA. This CDR3 region has 13 residues. The V gene lost 5 bases and the J gene lost 1 base, with 11 bases spanning the gap. CDR3 in amino acids: CSVQPSRNTEAFF. CDR3 in DNA: TGCAGCGTTCAACCTTCAAGGAACACTGAAGCTTTCTTT.

This clonotype appeared many times. The chain links TRBV6-5 to TRBJ2-4; D perhaps matches TRBD2 (5 bases). V was cut by 2 bases and J by 0 bases, with 11 bases left in between. The CDR3 contains 16 residues. CDR1 and CDR2 (germline): MNHEY, SVGAGI. For the CDR3, the DNA is TGTGCCAGCAGTTACGCCGGTGGACTAGCCAAAAACATTCAGTACTTC. This sequence encodes CASSYAGGLAKNIQYF.

On this clonotype: Just one base apart from a much larger clone, this may be a read error. V is TRBV7-2 and J is TRBJ2-5; TRBD1 aligns across 7 bases. Germline V CDR1 and CDR2: SGHTA, FQGNSA. This CDR3 region has 15 residues. The CDR3 spells CANSLVWAGGETQYF. CDR3 nucleotide sequence: TGTGCCAACAGCTTAGTCTGGGCAGGGGGAGAGACCCAGTACTTC.

Many counts were recorded for this clonotype. The chain combines TRBV19 with TRBJ1-5; the match to TRBD1 covers 7 bases. The CDR3 totals 16 residues. J lost 3 bases, V lost 3 bases, and 8 bases had no gene match. Looked up from germline, CDR1 is LNHDA and CDR2 is SQIVND (reference sequence). CDR3 coding DNA: TGTGCCAGTAGTATCCGCAGGGGGGACCTCAATCAGCCCCAGCATTTT. Translating gives CASSIRRGDLNQPQHF.